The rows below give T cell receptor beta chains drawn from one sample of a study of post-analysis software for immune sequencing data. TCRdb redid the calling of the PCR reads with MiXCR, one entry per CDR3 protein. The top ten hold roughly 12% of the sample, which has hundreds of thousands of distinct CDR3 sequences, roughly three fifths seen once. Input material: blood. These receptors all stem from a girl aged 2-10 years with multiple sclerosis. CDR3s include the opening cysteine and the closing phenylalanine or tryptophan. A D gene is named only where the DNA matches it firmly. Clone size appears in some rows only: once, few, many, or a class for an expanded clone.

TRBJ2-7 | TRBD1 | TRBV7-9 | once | CASSQTPGQGAYEQYF | TGTGCCAGCAGCCAAACCCCGGGACAGGGGGCCTACGAGCAGTACTTC
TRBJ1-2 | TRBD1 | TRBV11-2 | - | CASSLDRLGQGGGYTF | TGTGCCAGCAGCTTAGACCGGTTGGGACAGGGCGGTGGCTACACCTTC
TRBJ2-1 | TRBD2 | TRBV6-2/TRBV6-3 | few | CASSYGGLAGANEQFF | TGTGCCAGCAGTTATGGTGGGCTAGCGGGGGCCAATGAGCAGTTCTTC
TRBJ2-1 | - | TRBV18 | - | CASSPPVRPNEQFF | TGTGCCAGCTCACCACCCGTGCGCCCTAATGAGCAGTTCTTC
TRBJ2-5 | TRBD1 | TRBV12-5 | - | CASGLMTGGHETQYF | TGTGCTAGTGGTTTGATGACAGGGGGGCATGAGACCCAGTACTTC
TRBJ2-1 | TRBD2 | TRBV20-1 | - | CSAPSGTGGEQFF | TGCAGTGCTCCTAGCGGGACGGGCGGTGAGCAGTTCTTC
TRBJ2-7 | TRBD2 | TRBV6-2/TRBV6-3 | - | CATAGVLYEQYF | TGTGCCACAGCGGGGGTCCTCTACGAGCAGTACTTC
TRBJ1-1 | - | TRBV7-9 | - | CASSLAQDSSTEAFF | TGTGCCAGCAGCTTAGCCCAAGACAGCAGCACTGAAGCTTTCTTT
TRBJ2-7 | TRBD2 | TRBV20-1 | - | CSASFAGAAGHEQYF | TGCAGTGCTAGCTTTGCGGGAGCGGCGGGGCACGAGCAGTACTTC
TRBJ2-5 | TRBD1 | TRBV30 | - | CALTGQETQYF | TGTGCCTTGACAGGGCAAGAGACCCAGTACTTC
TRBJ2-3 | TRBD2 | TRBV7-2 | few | CASSARTSGEVDTQYF | TGTGCCAGCAGCGCCAGGACCAGCGGGGAGGTCGATACGCAGTATTTT
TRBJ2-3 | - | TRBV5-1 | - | CASSLVQSTDTQYF | TGCGCCAGCAGCTTGGTTCAAAGCACAGATACGCAGTATTTT
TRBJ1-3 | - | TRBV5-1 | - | CASSPHGTLGNTIYF | TGCGCCAGCAGCCCGCACGGGACGTTGGGAAACACCATATATTTT
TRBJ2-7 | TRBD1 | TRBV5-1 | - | CASSQGDSSYNEQYF | TGCGCCAGCAGCCAGGGGGACAGCTCCTACAATGAGCAGTACTTC
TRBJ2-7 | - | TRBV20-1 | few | CSAGPPDGSYEQYF | TGCAGTGCTGGGCCGCCCGACGGATCCTACGAGCAGTACTTC
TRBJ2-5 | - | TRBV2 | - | CASTTEGLAPQETQYF | TGTGCCAGCACCACCGAGGGGCTAGCGCCGCAAGAGACCCAGTACTTC
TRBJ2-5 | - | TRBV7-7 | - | CASSLPETGKETQYF | TGTGCTAGCAGCTTACCCGAGACAGGAAAAGAGACCCAGTACTTC
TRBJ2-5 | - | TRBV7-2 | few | CASSQDLRETQYF | TGTGCCAGCAGCCAAGACCTTCGGGAGACCCAGTACTTC
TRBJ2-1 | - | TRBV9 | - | CACSVSGIYEQFF | TGTGCCTGCAGCGTATCCGGGATCTATGAGCAGTTCTTC
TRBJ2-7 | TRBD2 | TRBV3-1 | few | CASRRTSGSEQYF | TGTGCCAGCAGGCGGACTAGCGGGAGCGAGCAGTACTTC
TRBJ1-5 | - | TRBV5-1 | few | CASSRQGYRNQPQHF | TGCGCCAGCTCAAGGCAGGGCTACCGAAATCAGCCCCAGCATTTT
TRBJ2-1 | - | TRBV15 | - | CATEGLGGRSYNEQFF | TGTGCCACCGAGGGACTGGGGGGCCGCTCCTACAATGAGCAGTTCTTC
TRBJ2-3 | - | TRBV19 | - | CASSSRGGADTQYF | TGTGCCAGTAGTTCCAGGGGAGGGGCAGATACGCAGTATTTT
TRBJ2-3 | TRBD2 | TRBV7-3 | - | CASSRTSGNTQYF | TGTGCCAGCAGCAGGACTAGCGGGAATACGCAGTATTTT
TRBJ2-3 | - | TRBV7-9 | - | CASSLQAPDTQYF | TGTGCCAGCAGCTTACAAGCACCAGATACGCAGTATTTT
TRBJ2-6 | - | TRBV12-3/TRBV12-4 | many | CASSLAGSGANVLTF | TGTGCCAGCAGTTTAGCAGGATCTGGGGCCAACGTCCTGACTTTC
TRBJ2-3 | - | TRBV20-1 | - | CSARDPAGTDTQYF | TGCAGTGCTAGAGATCCAGCGGGCACAGATACGCAGTATTTT
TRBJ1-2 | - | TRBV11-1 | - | CASSLQTGAGLRGEGYTF | TGTGCCAGCAGCCTCCAGACGGGGGCAGGTCTCCGGGGAGAGGGCTACACCTTC
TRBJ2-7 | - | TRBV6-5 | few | CASSYLYGDEQYF | TGTGCCAGCAGTTACTTGTACGGAGACGAGCAGTACTTC
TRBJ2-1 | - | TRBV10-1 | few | CASSSQGHNEQFF | TGCGCCAGCAGCAGCCAGGGGCACAATGAGCAGTTCTTC
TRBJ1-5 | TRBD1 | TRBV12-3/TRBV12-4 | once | CASRRGQALQPQHF | TGTGCCAGCAGAAGAGGACAGGCTTTGCAGCCCCAGCATTTT
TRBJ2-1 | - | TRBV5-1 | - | CASSLGRVPSYNEQFF | TGCGCCAGCAGCTTGGGGCGGGTTCCCTCCTACAATGAGCAGTTCTTC
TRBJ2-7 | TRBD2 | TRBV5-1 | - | CASSLGFGAGVGDEQYF | TGCGCCAGCAGCTTGGGCTTTGGAGCGGGAGTAGGCGACGAGCAGTACTTC
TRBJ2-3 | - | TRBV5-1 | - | CASSLRGLMGTDTQYF | TGCGCCAGCAGCTTGAGAGGGTTAATGGGCACAGATACGCAGTATTTT
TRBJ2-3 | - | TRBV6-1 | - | CASSASGTPSGLSQYF | TGTGCCAGCAGTGCCTCCGGGACGCCCTCAGGGTTGTCGCAGTATTTT
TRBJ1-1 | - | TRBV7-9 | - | CASSLSGGWGTEAFF | TGTGCCAGCAGCTTATCGGGAGGTTGGGGCACTGAAGCTTTCTTT
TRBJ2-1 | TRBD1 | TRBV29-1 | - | CSVVSTGGVEQFF | TGCAGCGTTGTGTCCACAGGGGGCGTTGAGCAGTTCTTC
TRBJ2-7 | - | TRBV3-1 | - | CASSHPWTGSSYEQYF | TGTGCCAGCAGCCACCCGTGGACTGGGAGCTCCTACGAGCAGTACTTC
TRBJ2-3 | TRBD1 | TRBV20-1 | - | CSALRTGTHDTQYF | TGCAGTGCTCTGCGGACAGGGACCCACGATACGCAGTATTTT
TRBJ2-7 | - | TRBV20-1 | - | CSASTAYNEQYF | TGCAGTGCTAGTACAGCTTACAATGAGCAGTACTTC
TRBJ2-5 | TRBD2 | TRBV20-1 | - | CSARELAGAQETQYF | TGCAGTGCTAGAGAACTAGCGGGGGCCCAAGAGACCCAGTACTTC
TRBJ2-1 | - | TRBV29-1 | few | CSVAGTQNNEQFF | TGCAGCGTTGCCGGGACTCAGAACAATGAGCAGTTCTTC
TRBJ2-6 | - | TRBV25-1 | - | CASSEWRGPGANVLTF | TGTGCCAGCAGTGAATGGCGGGGTCCCGGGGCCAACGTCCTGACTTTC
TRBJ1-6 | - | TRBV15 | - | CATSRGLGPDSPLHF | TGTGCCACCAGCAGAGGCCTAGGGCCAGATTCACCCCTCCACTTT
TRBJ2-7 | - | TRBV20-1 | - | CSARDGATYEQYF | TGCAGTGCCCGAGACGGGGCCACCTACGAGCAGTACTTC